The sequence of this TCR beta chain was determined in a study of CD8 T cells in Susac syndrome. The sample holds a few counts of this clonotype. The germline V and J ends were trimmed by 1 base and 4 bases, with 5 bases remaining between them. Germline CDR1 and CDR2: SGHNT and YENEEA. There are 13 residues in the CDR3. It was with random hexamers that about 0.45 to 1 ug RNA was reverse transcribed. The method of amplification for TCR beta CDR3 was immunoSEQ multiplex PCR, covering 54 Vbeta and 13 Jbeta. Each CDR3 protein gets one entry after TCRdb re-called the immunoSEQ multiplex PCR reads with MiXCR. The sample lists a few hundred thousand distinct CDR3 sequences; approximately 95% were seen once. The authors negatively isolated CD8+ and CD4+ T cells and FACS-enriched TEMRA cells.

The sequenced material came from CD4+ T cells from PBMCs. This clonotype was obtained from a human donor with multiple sclerosis. The chain carries TRBV11-3 and TRBJ2-1; D is unresolved. The CDR3 spells CASSLGLYNEQFF. The CDR3 DNA reads TGTGCCAGCAGCTTAGGACTTTACAATGAGCAGTTCTTC.